The 6 T cell receptor beta chains given below trace back to one sample, sequenced in a study of shared clonotypes between healthy human individuals (dated by TCRdb to 2018 to 2020). Library generation was performed with the immunoSEQ multiplex PCR assay. What TCRdb holds here is the immuneACCESS table cut down to in-frame rearrangements. Part of the clones is not present; checked against another copy, under half of the missing clones reflect an unresolved V gene, and the others are unexplained. The sample records 1.6 million or so clones, approximately 98.5% of which are singletons. Around 0.38% of the sample rests with the top ten. The sample consisted of naive CD4+ T cells sorted from blood. Sample cell subset or site, as interpreted from the label and publication: CD45RA+ positively selected. The receptors come from a man aged 25-40 years in good health.

The chain carries TRBV7-9 and TRBJ2-1; 9 bases fit TRBD1. V was pared by 6 bases and J by 15 bases, with 12 bases of the junction left unmatched. This CDR3 region has 13 residues. Germline V gene data show CDR1 as SEHNR and CDR2 as FQNEAQ (reference sequence). As DNA, the CDR3 is TGTGCCAGCAGTGCTGGACAGGGGACGTATTGGTTCTTC. Its translation is CASSAGQGTYWFF.

The table lists this clone with a count of one. V gene TRBV5-1 combines with J gene TRBJ2-7; TRBD2 matches at 10 bases. CDR1 is SGHRS, CDR2 YFSETQ, per germline. The CDR3 runs to 21 residues. V shed 4 bases, J shed 2 bases, and the junction held 24 bases outside the gene matches. The CDR3 DNA reads as TGCGCCAGCAGCCTAAGGTACAGGGCGCGAGGGTTAGCGGGAGGCGCCTACGAGCAGTACTTC. Its translation: CASSLRYRARGLAGGAYEQYF.

In regard to this clone: The junction shows a germline mismatch at one end, possibly a read error. The chain joins TRBV7-7 to TRBJ2-3, with no clear D. The length of the CDR3 is 13 residues. Germline-derived CDR1 and CDR2 are SSHAT and FNYEAQ (reference sequence). CDR3 region: CASSSSAEDTQYF. The CDR3 coding sequence is TGTGCTAGCAGCTCGTCCGCGGAAGATACGCAGTATTTT.

This rearrangement joins TRBV19 to TRBJ2-5, with 9 bases matching TRBD1. The CDR3 contains 18 residues. Unmatched junction bases numbered 13, after V lost 1 base and J lost 4 bases. From germline, CDR1 is LNHDA and CDR2 SQIVND (reference sequence). In nucleotides, the CDR3 is TGTGCCAGTAGTATAGGAGGTGTTTTGGGACAGGGCGGAGAGACCCAGTACTTC. Its translation is CASSIGGVLGQGGETQYF. Supplemented by reference TRBV19 and TRBJ2-5, the full variable domain reads DGGITQSPKYLFRKEGQNVTLSCEQNLNHDAMYWYRQDPGQGLRLIYYSQIVNDFQKGDIAEGYSVSREKKESFPLTVTSAQKNPTAFYLCASSIGGVLGQGGETQYFGPGTRLLVL.

The V gene is TRBV2, the J gene TRBJ2-1; 12 nucleotides line up with TRBD2. CDR1 is SNHLY, CDR2 FYNNEI, per germline. The CDR3 loop spans 15 amino acids. The V gene end was trimmed by 5 bases and the J gene end by 7 bases; junction bases not matched to a gene: 6. In DNA, the CDR3 is TGTGCCAGCAGTCGACTAGCGGGAGAGGCGAATGAGCAGTTCTTC. Amino acids: CASSRLAGEANEQFF.

The CDR3 nucleotides are TGCGCCAGCAGCTCCCGGGACAGGGTGACGCTATTAGCGGGAGGGCAGGCCTACAATGAGCAGTTCTTC. Protein: CASSSRDRVTLLAGGQAYNEQFF. This chain links TRBV5-1 with TRBJ2-1; 11 bases line up with TRBD2. The germline V gene has CDR1 SGHRS and CDR2 YFSETQ. This CDR3 comprises 23 residues. The V segment lost 3 bases and the J segment 2 bases; nucleotides outside the gene matches: 25.